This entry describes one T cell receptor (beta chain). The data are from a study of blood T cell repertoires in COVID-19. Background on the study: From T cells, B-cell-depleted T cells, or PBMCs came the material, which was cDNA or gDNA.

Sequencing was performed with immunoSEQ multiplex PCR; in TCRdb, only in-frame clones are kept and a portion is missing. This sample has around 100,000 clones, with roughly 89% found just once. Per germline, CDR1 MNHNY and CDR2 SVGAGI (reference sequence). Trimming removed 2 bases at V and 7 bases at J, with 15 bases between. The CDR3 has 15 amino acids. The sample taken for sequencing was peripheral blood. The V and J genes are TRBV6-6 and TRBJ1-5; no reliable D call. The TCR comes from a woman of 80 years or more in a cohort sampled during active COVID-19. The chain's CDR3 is CASSYVGEGGQPQHF. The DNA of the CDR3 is TGTGCCAGCAGTTACGTAGGAGAGGGCGGGCAGCCCCAGCATTTT.